This note documents a single T cell receptor (beta chain) sequence. Its cognate antigen is unknown. The data are from a study of T cell responses to AZD1222 COVID-19 vaccine. General study findings and limits: Only a handful of AZD1222 recipients, roughly 6 in all, had baseline seropositivity. Among vaccine-associated CD4 TCRs, coverage spanned spike, with dominance at 160-218 and 743-854. Clonal diversity may have been underestimated in mostly white British donors. Unmutated variant regions are reportedly targeted by nearly half of spike-specific TCRs.

Using immunoSEQ multiplex PCR, the repertoire was profiled, and TCRdb retains in-frame clones only, with some absent. Of about 99,000 clones in the sample, more than 75% were seen once. The CDR3 is 18 residues long. The germline CDR1 and CDR2 sequences are LGHDT and YNNKEL (reference sequence). Trimming removed 4 bases at V and 1 base at J, with 22 bases between. This rearrangement joins TRBV3-1 (or the pseudogene TRBV3-2) to TRBJ1-2; D possibly corresponds to TRBD1 (5 bases). This clonotype originated in an adult who received the MenACWY meningococcal vaccine as a control. The input for sequencing was peripheral blood, taken 28 days after the second dose of the MenACWY control vaccine. This CDR3 reads CASSPTEGQETLNYGYTF. The CDR3 DNA sequence: TGTGCCAGCAGCCCCACCGAGGGGCAGGAAACCCTTAACTATGGCTACACCTTC.